A selection of T cell receptor beta chains follows, all from one sample in a study of T cell repertoires in cytomegalovirus infection. Each CDR3 protein is one row after TCRdb ran MiXCR on the reads. Here the sample spans about 230,000 distinct CDR3 sequences, about 23% being singletons. The sequencing sample was made of CD8+ T cells from PBMCs. All receptors derive from a human donor in good health (CMV status not recorded). Some clones in this sample may be carry-over from other donors' samples. The CDR3 runs from the conserved cysteine through the conserved F or W. The D gene is left open where the match is weak. The listing skips clone size in some rows; elsewhere it reads once, few, many or a size class.

V gene: TRBV2
J gene: TRBJ2-7
clone size: few
D gene: .
CDR3 DNA: TGTGCCAGCAGTGGGGGCCCGGGCGAGCAGTACTTC
CDR3 protein: CASSGGPGEQYF

V gene: TRBV19
J gene: TRBJ1-5
clone size: .
D gene: .
CDR3 DNA: TGTGCCAGTAGTAGGCTGGACCATCAGCCCCAGCATTTT
CDR3 protein: CASSRLDHQPQHF

V gene: TRBV7-6
J gene: TRBJ1-1
clone size: once
D gene: .
CDR3 DNA: TGTGCCAGCAGGGACGTCGACCGGGGGAACACTGAAGCTTTCTTT
CDR3 protein: CASRDVDRGNTEAFF

V gene: TRBV7-6
J gene: TRBJ2-2
clone size: .
D gene: .
CDR3 DNA: TGTGCCAGCAGCTTGGAGGGTTCGAACACCGGGGAGCTGTTTTTT
CDR3 protein: CASSLEGSNTGELFF

V gene: TRBV7-9
J gene: TRBJ1-2
clone size: many
D gene: TRBD1
CDR3 DNA: TGTGCCAGCAGCGCCGGACAGGGAATCTCCTATGGCTACACCTTC
CDR3 protein: CASSAGQGISYGYTF

V gene: TRBV27
J gene: TRBJ1-4
clone size: .
D gene: .
CDR3 DNA: TGTGCCAGCAGTTCGCGGGGGGCTGAAGAAAAACTGTTTTTT
CDR3 protein: CASSSRGAEEKLFF

V gene: TRBV20-1
J gene: TRBJ2-5
clone size: many
D gene: TRBD2
CDR3 DNA: TGCAGTGCTAGAGATGAACTAGCGGGGTTAAGGACCCAGTACTTC
CDR3 protein: CSARDELAGLRTQYF

V gene: TRBV4-1
J gene: TRBJ1-2
clone size: .
D gene: .
CDR3 DNA: TGCGCCAGCAGCCAAGGGTCGACCCCGTGGGGCTACACCTTC
CDR3 protein: CASSQGSTPWGYTF

V gene: TRBV7-2
J gene: TRBJ1-3
clone size: medium-sized
D gene: .
CDR3 DNA: TGTGCCAGCCGAGGGTTCTCTGGAAACACCATATATTTT
CDR3 protein: CASRGFSGNTIYF

V gene: TRBV2
J gene: TRBJ2-4
clone size: .
D gene: .
CDR3 DNA: TGTGCCACCCGGGACCCCAAAAACATTCAGTACTTC
CDR3 protein: CATRDPKNIQYF

V gene: TRBV20-1
J gene: TRBJ2-1
clone size: few
D gene: .
CDR3 DNA: TGCAGTGCTAGAGGGCGGTACAATGAGCAGTTCTTC
CDR3 protein: CSARGRYNEQFF

V gene: TRBV3-1
J gene: TRBJ1-1
clone size: .
D gene: .
CDR3 DNA: TGTGCCAGCAGCCAAGATCGGGCAGGGATAAAAGCTTTCTTT
CDR3 protein: CASSQDRAGIKAFF